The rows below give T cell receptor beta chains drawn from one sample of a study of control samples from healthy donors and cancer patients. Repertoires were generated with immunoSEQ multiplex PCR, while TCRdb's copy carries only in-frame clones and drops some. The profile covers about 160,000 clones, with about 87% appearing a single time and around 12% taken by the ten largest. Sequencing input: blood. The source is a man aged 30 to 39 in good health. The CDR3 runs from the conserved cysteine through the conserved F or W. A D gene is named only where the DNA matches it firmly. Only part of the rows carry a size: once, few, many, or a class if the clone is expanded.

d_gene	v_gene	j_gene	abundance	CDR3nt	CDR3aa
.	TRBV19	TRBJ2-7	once	TGTGCCAGTAGTATGTGGCAGGGGATCTCCTACGAGCAGTACTTC	CASSMWQGISYEQYF
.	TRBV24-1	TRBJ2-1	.	TGTGCCACCGGAGGGGCGGCAGGTTCTTACAATGAGCAGTTCTTC	CATGGAAGSYNEQFF
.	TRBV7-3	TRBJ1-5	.	TGTGCCAGCAGCTTAAAAGGTTATTGGTTGGACAAGGTTAGTCAGCCCCAGCATTTT	CASSLKGYWLDKVSQPQHF
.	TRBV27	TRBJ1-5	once	TGTGCCAGCAGTTTACGACAACCGAGCCTTACTTATAGCAATCAGCCCCAGCATTTT	CASSLRQPSLTYSNQPQHF
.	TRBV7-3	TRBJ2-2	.	TGTGCCAGCAGCTTACATCGCCCCCCAAGTGGCGGGGAGCTGTTTTTT	CASSLHRPPSGGELFF
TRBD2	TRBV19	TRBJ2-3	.	TGTGCCAGTAGTTCCACTCGACTAGCGGGTCATGGAACAGATACGCAGTATTTT	CASSSTRLAGHGTDTQYF
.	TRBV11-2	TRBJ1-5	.	TGTGCCAGCAGCTTAGCTGGGACTCAGCCCCAGCATTTT	CASSLAGTQPQHF
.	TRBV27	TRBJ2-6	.	TGTGCCAGCAGTTTACTTTCAAGGGGGTCTGGGGCCAACGTCCTGACTTTC	CASSLLSRGSGANVLTF
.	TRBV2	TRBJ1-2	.	TGTGCCAGCTCCCTGAGGGGGGATGGCTACACCTTC	CASSLRGDGYTF
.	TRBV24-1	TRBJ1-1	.	TGTGCCACCAGTCCGGGGAACACTGAAGCTTTCTTT	CATSPGNTEAFF
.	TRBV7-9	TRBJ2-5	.	TGTGCCAGCAGCTTAAAATTAGCCCAGGGGGAGACCCAGTACTTC	CASSLKLAQGETQYF
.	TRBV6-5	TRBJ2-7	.	TGTGCCAGCAGTTACCGCCCAACAGTCTATCCCTACGAGCAGTACTTC	CASSYRPTVYPYEQYF
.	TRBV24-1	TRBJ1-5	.	TGTGCCACGAGCTCCGGGAGGCCCTATCAGCCCCAGCATTTT	CATSSGRPYQPQHF
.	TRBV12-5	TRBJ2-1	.	TGTGCTAGTGGTTTGTTCCTGCCCGGGGCCACGAACAATGAGCAGTTCTTC	CASGLFLPGATNNEQFF
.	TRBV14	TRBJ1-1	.	TGTGCCAGCAGCCAAGACCTAGGACAGCTCAACACTGAAGCTTTCTTT	CASSQDLGQLNTEAFF
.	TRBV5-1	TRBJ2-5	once	TGCGCCAGCAGCCCCGGGACGGCCCAAGAGACCCAGTACTTC	CASSPGTAQETQYF
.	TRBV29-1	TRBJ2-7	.	TGCAGGGCCCCAGGGGCTGACTACGAGCAGTACTTC	CRAPGADYEQYF
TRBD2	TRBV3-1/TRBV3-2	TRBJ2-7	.	TGTGCCAGCAGCCAAGGGGAGGGGCCTAAGCAGTACTTC	CASSQGEGPKQYF
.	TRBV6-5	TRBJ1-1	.	TGTGCCAGCATTTGGGGCGCGAACACTGAAGCTTTCTTT	CASIWGANTEAFF
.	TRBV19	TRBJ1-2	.	TGTGCCAGTAGTATGGGACGTCTAGGCTACACCTTC	CASSMGRLGYTF
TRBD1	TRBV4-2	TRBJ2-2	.	TGTGCCAGCAGCCAACGAATGACGCAGGGGGAAGGCGGGGAGCTGTTTTTT	CASSQRMTQGEGGELFF
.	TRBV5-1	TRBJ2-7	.	TGCGCCAGCAGCTCCCTCGGGAGCCAGATTAACGAGCAGTACTTC	CASSSLGSQINEQYF
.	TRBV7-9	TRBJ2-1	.	TGTGCCAGCAGCTCACCAACCTACAATGAGCAGTTCTTC	CASSSPTYNEQFF
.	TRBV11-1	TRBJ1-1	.	TGTGCCAGCAACCGGGGGCCGAACACTGAAGCTTTCTTT	CASNRGPNTEAFF
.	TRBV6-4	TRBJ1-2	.	TGTGCCAGCAGGGACAATAACTATGGCTACACCTTC	CASRDNNYGYTF
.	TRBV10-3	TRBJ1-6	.	TGTGCCAGTAAGGGGGTCCCCTATAATTCACCCCTCCACTTT	CASKGVPYNSPLHF